The rows below give T cell receptor beta chains drawn from one sample of a study of early T cells in non-severe SARS-CoV-2 infection. A single record per CDR3 protein comes from TCRdb applying MiXCR to the 5' RACE reads. Counted here are tens of thousands of distinct CDR3 sequences, around 4.8% occurring once; the ten biggest clones make up under 8%. Sample: whole blood. The receptor set was obtained from an adult who was a healthcare worker with PCR-confirmed SARS-CoV-2 infection or an uninfected control (not recorded which). The CDR3 runs from the conserved cysteine through the conserved F or W. D genes are given only for firm matches. A clone size is listed for some rows: how often the clone was seen (once, few, many), or a class if it is expanded.

NA	TRBV19	TRBJ2-1	NA	CASSIEGGPYNEQFF	TGTGCCAGTAGTATTGAGGGCGGGCCCTACAATGAGCAGTTCTTC
NA	TRBV11-2	TRBJ2-3	many	CASSLEAGDTQYF	TGTGCCAGCAGCTTAGAAGCGGGAGATACGCAGTATTTT
NA	TRBV11-2	TRBJ1-1	many	CASSSPASEAFF	TGTGCCAGCAGCTCCCCGGCCTCAGAAGCTTTCTTT
NA	TRBV20-1	TRBJ1-5	NA	CSAGGAQPQHF	TGCAGTGCGGGGGGGGCTCAGCCCCAGCATTTT
NA	TRBV6-5	TRBJ2-7	NA	CASSYSFEYYEQYF	TGTGCCAGCAGTTACTCGTTCGAGTACTACGAGCAGTACTTC
NA	TRBV20-1	TRBJ2-5	many	CSAGGAPGTETQYF	TGCAGTGCTGGAGGAGCGCCGGGTACAGAGACCCAGTACTTC
TRBD1	TRBV6-2/TRBV6-3	TRBJ2-3	once	CASTKGAGVVSDTQYF	TGTGCCAGCACCAAGGGGGCAGGGGTCGTATCAGATACGCAGTATTTT
NA	TRBV7-6	TRBJ2-5	many	CASSRTGLVLDF	TGTGCCAGCAGTCGTACAGGGCTGGTTCTCGACTTC
NA	TRBV7-6	TRBJ2-2	NA	CASSEAGNTGELFF	TGTGCCAGCAGCGAGGCGGGGAACACCGGGGAGCTGTTTTTT
TRBD1	TRBV20-1	TRBJ2-1	few	CSARPGQVYNEQFF	TGCAGTGCTAGACCGGGACAGGTTTACAATGAGCAGTTCTTC
TRBD1	TRBV5-1	TRBJ2-1	many	CASSIGQVNEQFF	TGCGCCAGCAGCATAGGACAGGTCAATGAGCAGTTCTTC
NA	TRBV7-9	TRBJ1-1	many	CASSGAVFTEAFF	TGTGCCAGCAGCGGAGCGGTTTTCACTGAAGCTTTCTTT
NA	TRBV5-1	TRBJ2-3	few	CASGYSGATDTQYF	TGCGCCAGCGGATATAGCGGAGCCACAGATACGCAGTATTTT
NA	TRBV28	TRBJ2-1	many	CASSLGGTILTSF	TGTGCCAGCAGTTTAGGGGGAACTATACTCACTTCGTTC
NA	TRBV7-9	TRBJ2-1	few	CASSLGSGEFF	TGTGCCAGCAGCTTGGGGTCAGGGGAGTTCTTC
NA	TRBV5-1	TRBJ1-1	few	CASSSQGWGTEAFF	TGCGCCAGCAGCTCACAGGGATGGGGCACTGAAGCTTTCTTT
TRBD1	TRBV20-1	TRBJ1-2	many	CSARVQGDYFGYGYTF	TGCAGTGCTAGAGTACAGGGGGACTATTTTGGCTATGGCTACACCTTC
TRBD2	TRBV24-1	TRBJ2-7	few	CATSDFNSGSYEQYF	TGTGCCACCAGTGATTTCAATAGCGGGAGCTACGAGCAGTACTTC
NA	TRBV29-1	TRBJ2-1	many	CSVEDTYRVAGAPYNEQFF	TGCAGCGTTGAAGATACGTACAGGGTCGCGGGAGCTCCCTACAATGAGCAGTTCTTC
NA	TRBV15	TRBJ2-1	few	CATSRVRDSRTYNEQFF	TGTGCCACCAGCAGGGTCCGGGACTCCCGTACCTACAATGAGCAGTTCTTC
NA	TRBV5-6	TRBJ1-5	many	CASSEAKYSNQPQHF	TGTGCCAGCAGCGAGGCGAAGTATAGCAATCAGCCCCAGCATTTT
NA	TRBV18	TRBJ1-1	NA	CASSPPLLGEGKAFF	TGTGCCAGCTCACCACCGCTTTTAGGGGAGGGGAAAGCTTTCTTT
TRBD1	TRBV18	TRBJ1-2	many	CASSRDKDRSGYTF	TGTGCCAGCTCACGAGACAAGGACAGGTCCGGCTACACCTTC
NA	TRBV12-3/TRBV12-4	TRBJ1-1	few	CASSLDVTEAFF	TGTGCCAGCAGTCTAGACGTAACTGAAGCTTTCTTT
TRBD1	TRBV29-1	TRBJ1-1	few	CSSDRDTPEAFF	TGCAGCTCCGACAGGGATACGCCTGAAGCTTTCTTT
NA	TRBV20-1	TRBJ2-1	few	CSARSPSSSYNEQFF	TGCAGTGCTAGATCCCCTAGTTCGTCCTACAATGAGCAGTTCTTC